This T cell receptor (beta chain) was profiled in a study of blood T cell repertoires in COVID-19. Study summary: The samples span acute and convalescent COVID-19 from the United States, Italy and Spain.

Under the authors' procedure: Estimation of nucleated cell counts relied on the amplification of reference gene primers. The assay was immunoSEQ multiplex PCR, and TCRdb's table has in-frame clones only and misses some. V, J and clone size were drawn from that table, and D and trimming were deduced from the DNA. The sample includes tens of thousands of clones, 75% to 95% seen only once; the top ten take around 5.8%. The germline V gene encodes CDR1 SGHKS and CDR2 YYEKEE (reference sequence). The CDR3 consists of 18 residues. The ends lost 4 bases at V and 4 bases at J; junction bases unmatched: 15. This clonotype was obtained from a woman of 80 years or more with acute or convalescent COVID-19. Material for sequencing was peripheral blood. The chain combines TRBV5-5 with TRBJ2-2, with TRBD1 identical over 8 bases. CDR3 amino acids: CASSPTLDRGFSTGELFF. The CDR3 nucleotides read TGTGCCAGCAGCCCAACACTAGACAGGGGTTTTAGCACCGGGGAGCTGTTTTTT.